This T cell receptor (beta chain) was sequenced for a study of vaccination effects on CD4 cells after COVID-19 (dated 2022 in TCRdb). Background on the whole study: Each participant got two doses of an mRNA SARS-CoV-2 vaccine, either BNT162b2 or mRNA-1273. A total of roughly 9 COVID-19 convalescent patients and several SARS-CoV-2-naive healthy vaccine recipients were included in the full study. SARS-CoV-2 spike-specific CD4+ TCR repertoires were compared before and after mRNA vaccination in COVID-19 convalescent patients and in infection-naive vaccine recipients. In the study, cultures from other donors were sequenced using the Oncomine TCR Beta short-read assay on an Illumina iSeq 100. Study-wide findings and limitations: The study was limited by a small number of convalescent patients, and early post-infection timepoints were lacking. Clones induced by infection and clones induced by vaccination both contracted markedly at late timepoints after vaccination, which fits with T cell responses waning over time. In healthy vaccine recipients, vaccine-induced clones were almost all SARS-CoV-2 mono-reactive, with only 1 of 255 being cross-reactive with common cold coronaviruses.

The library was obtained by the immunoSEQ multiplex PCR assay. DNA from the cultured, isolated CD4+ T cells was subjected to TCR beta CDR3 sequencing. For the original study's pipeline: Non-productive TCR sequences were removed, reads were trimmed to the CDR3 region, and CDR3s of at least 7 amino acids were retained. Antigen-specific clonotypes were identified using the MANAFEST web app by comparison of expansion in peptide wells against reference cultures. To be called positive, a clone needed expansion at FDR<0.05 compared with the reference and with all other wells, an odds ratio greater than 5, and a frequency greater than 0.1% in two replicate wells. A clonotype was defined as cross-reactive if the clonotype was significantly expanded both in SARS-CoV-2 spike wells and in at least one common cold coronavirus spike condition. CDR3 similarity was assessed by Levenshtein distance with the stringdist R package, and unrooted trees were built with ape in R 3.6.1. In its TCRdb copy, this immuneACCESS table keeps in-frame sequences only and misses some clones. Where compared with another copy, unresolved V genes explain less than half of these, and the others have no known cause. For V, J and clone size, that table is used; D and trimming come from the DNA. This sample gives about 73,000 clones in total; 65% to 85% of them show up just once. The ten largest clones take up 2.5% to 3% of the sample.

The CDR3, cysteine through phenylalanine, is 13 amino acids long. The CDR3 DNA has 39 bases and is translated from base 1. V loses 0 bases of germline sequence and J loses 7 bases, and the interval between the two ends is 10 bases. Looking up the germline V gene yields CDR1 SGHRS and CDR2 YFSETQ. Turning to this clone: Its recognized antigen is unknown. It has no much larger one-base neighbor in the sample; base qualities were not kept.

In the ViraFEST assay, PBMC were stimulated with viral peptide pools, and TCR sequencing was then used to find antigen-specific CD4+ T cell clonotypes based on their expansion. After approximately eleven days of culture, CD4+ T cells were isolated with the EasySep CD4+ T cell isolation kit. Negative nucleocapsid antibody results before and after vaccination confirmed that the healthy vaccine recipients had no prior SARS-CoV-2 infection. Some 2 million PBMC per well were cultured in IMDM with 5% human AB serum, roughly 10 IU/ml IL-2 and gentamicin, plus 10 ug/ml peptides. On days 3 and 7, half of the culture medium was replaced with fresh IL-2-containing medium. Unless otherwise noted, each peptide stimulation condition was cultured in triplicate wells. PBMC were separated from whole blood using Ficoll-Paque Plus gradient centrifugation and were then either cryopreserved at -140C or used fresh. The spike proteins of SARS-CoV-2 and of the common cold coronaviruses HCoV-NL63, HCoV-OC43 and HCoV-229E were spanned by overlapping peptide pools. The QIAamp micro DNA kit was used to extract genomic DNA from the cultured CD4+ T cells.

This clonotype originated in a human donor who received a COVID-19 vaccine. The chain couples TRBV5-1 to TRBJ1-1, with a weak D call of TRBD1 (5 bases match). The material sequenced was CD4+ T cells from PBMCs cultured with HCoV-NL63 spike peptides, taken before COVID-19 vaccination. This specimen's cell subset or site label, per the study, means: HCoV-NL63 spike overlapping peptide pool stimulation. The sequenced DNA: TGCGCCAGCAGCTTGGGAGGGGTCGGTGAAGCTTTCTTT. Translated, this gives CASSLGGVGEAFF. The full variable domain, with segments outside the CDR3 supplied by the reference TRBV5-1 and TRBJ1-1 proteins, appears as KAGVTQTPRYLIKTRGQQVTLSCSPISGHRSVSWYQQTPGQGLQFLFEYFSETQRNKGNFPGRFSGRQFSNSRSEMNVSTLELGDSALYLCASSLGGVGEAFFGQGTRLTVV.